The TCR beta chain under discussion was sequenced for a study of cytomegalovirus exposure and HLA in healthy donors. The germline CDR1 and CDR2 sequences are KGHSH and LQKENI. Losses at the gene ends were 8 bases for V and 2 bases for J; bases not matched to a gene: 4. The CDR3 consists of 14 residues. Whole-study results and caveats: Despite most TCR sequences being rare, some public TCRs occurred in many donors. The authors assumed roughly uniform sequencing depth across donors for presence/absence analyses. Altogether, about 160 TCR beta chains were recorded as cytomegalovirus-associated.

Worth noting for this clone: Its antigen remains unidentified.

Primers included in the PCR were 60 Vbeta and 13 Jbeta primers. Some clones are missing from TCRdb's copy, which holds only in-frame ones; the method was immunoSEQ multiplex PCR. Here the sample spans some 140,000 clones, 76% being singletons. This TCR derives from a female donor in good health and CMV-seropositive. Sequencing input: PBMCs. The genes are TRBV18 and TRBJ2-3; the match to TRBD1 covers 10 bases. This CDR3 is CASAGQGHTDTQYF. The CDR3 DNA sequence: TGTGCCAGCGCGGGACAGGGGCACACAGATACGCAGTATTTT.